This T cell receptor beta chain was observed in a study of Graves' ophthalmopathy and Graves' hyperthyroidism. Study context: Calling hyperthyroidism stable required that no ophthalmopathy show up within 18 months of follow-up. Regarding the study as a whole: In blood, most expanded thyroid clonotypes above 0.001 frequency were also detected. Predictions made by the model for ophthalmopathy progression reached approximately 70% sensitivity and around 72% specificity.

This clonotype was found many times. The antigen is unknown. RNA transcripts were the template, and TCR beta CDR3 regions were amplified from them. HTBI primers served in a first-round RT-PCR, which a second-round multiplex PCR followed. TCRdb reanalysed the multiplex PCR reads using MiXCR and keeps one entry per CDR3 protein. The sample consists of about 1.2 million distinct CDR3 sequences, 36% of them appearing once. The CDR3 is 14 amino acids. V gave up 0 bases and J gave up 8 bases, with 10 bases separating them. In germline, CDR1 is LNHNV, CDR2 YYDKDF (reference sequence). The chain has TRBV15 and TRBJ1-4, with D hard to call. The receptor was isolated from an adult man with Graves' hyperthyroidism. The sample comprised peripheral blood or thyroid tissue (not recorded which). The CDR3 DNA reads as TGTGCCACCAGCAGAGACCTAGGGAGCGAAAAACTGTTTTTT. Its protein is CATSRDLGSEKLFF.